These T cell receptor beta chains were read from a single sample in a study of shared clonotypes between healthy human individuals. The method was immunoSEQ multiplex PCR; TCRdb's version includes in-frame clones alone and lacks a portion of them. The repertoire consists of around 2,000,000 clones, with 93% occurring once and the leading ten covering under 2%. Input material: naive CD8+ T cells from PBMCs. These receptors were obtained from a man aged 18 to 29 in good health. Some clones in this sample may be carry-over from other donors' samples. Both conserved end residues are part of each CDR3. The order of the fields is V gene, J gene, D gene, CDR3 protein, CDR3 DNA. The D gene is left open where the match is weak.

>TRBV2|TRBJ1-2|.
CASSEEGRRINAYGYTF
TGTGCCAGCAGTGAAGAAGGACGGAGAATCAACGCCTATGGCTACACCTTC
>TRBV10-3|TRBJ2-5|.
CATPPWEAERETQYF
TGTGCCACACCCCCCTGGGAAGCGGAGAGGGAGACCCAGTACTTC
>TRBV27|TRBJ1-1|.
CASSPRVGTEAFF
TGTGCCAGCAGCCCCCGGGTAGGCACTGAAGCTTTCTTT
>TRBV28|TRBJ2-3|.
CASSLGAGVLTDTQYF
TGTGCCAGCAGTTTGGGGGCAGGGGTTCTCACAGATACGCAGTATTTT
>TRBV29-1|TRBJ2-3|TRBD1
CSVEGASRGKSTDTQYF
TGCAGCGTTGAGGGCGCTAGCAGGGGGAAGTCCACAGATACGCAGTATTTT
>TRBV7-9|TRBJ2-7|.
CASSPKDAAYEQYF
TGTGCCAGCAGCCCAAAGGACGCAGCCTACGAGCAGTACTTC
>TRBV9|TRBJ2-1|TRBD2
CASSEGTKQFF
TGTGCCAGCAGCGAAGGGACTAAGCAGTTCTTC
>TRBV4-1|TRBJ2-7|TRBD1
CASSQVPGGGYEQYF
TGCGCCAGCAGCCAAGTTCCAGGGGGCGGCTACGAGCAGTACTTC
>TRBV27|TRBJ2-7|TRBD1
CASSYGTGSTSSYEQYF
TGTGCCAGCAGTTACGGGACAGGGTCCACTAGCTCCTACGAGCAGTACTTC
>TRBV30|TRBJ1-5|.
CAWSDTANQPQHF
TGTGCCTGGAGTGATACAGCGAATCAGCCCCAGCATTTT
>TRBV29-1|TRBJ1-2|.
CSVEVWGYGYTF
TGCAGCGTTGAAGTCTGGGGCTATGGCTACACCTTC
>TRBV9|TRBJ2-2|TRBD1
CASSHGQGEITGELFF
TGTGCCAGCAGCCACGGGCAGGGGGAAATCACCGGGGAGCTGTTTTTT
>TRBV4-2|TRBJ2-1|.
CASSHKKSGEQFF
TGTGCCAGCAGCCACAAAAAGAGCGGAGAGCAGTTCTTC
>TRBV4-1|TRBJ2-1|.
CASSLLFGDTFPNNEQFF
TGCGCCAGCAGCCTATTGTTCGGGGATACCTTCCCTAACAATGAGCAGTTCTTC
>TRBV2|TRBJ2-5|TRBD2
CASSEQAGVQETQYF
TGTGCCAGCAGTGAGCAAGCGGGAGTTCAAGAGACCCAGTACTTC
>TRBV27|TRBJ2-1|TRBD2
CASSTQREGPPEQFF
TGTGCCAGCAGCACCCAGCGGGAGGGCCCCCCTGAGCAGTTCTTC
>TRBV29-1|TRBJ1-3|TRBD1
CSVVSGQGKGNTIYF
TGCAGCGTTGTATCCGGACAGGGAAAGGGAAACACCATATATTTT
>TRBV28|TRBJ1-2|.
CASRGDSNYGYTF
TGTGCCAGCAGAGGGGATTCTAACTATGGCTACACCTTC
>TRBV5-1|TRBJ2-3|TRBD2
CASRTSGRVPTDTQYF
TGCGCCAGCAGGACTAGCGGGAGGGTCCCCACAGATACGCAGTATTTT
>TRBV19|TRBJ1-1|.
CASSEGDNTEAFF
TGTGCCAGTTCAGAAGGGGACAACACTGAAGCTTTCTTT
>TRBV28|TRBJ1-5|.
CASSFDQGNAYSNQPQHF
TGTGCCAGCAGTTTTGACCAGGGTAATGCTTATAGCAATCAGCCCCAGCATTTT
>TRBV2|TRBJ1-2|.
CASRAQVNYGYTF
TGTGCCAGCCGGGCACAGGTCAACTATGGCTACACCTTC
>TRBV7-9|TRBJ1-2|.
CASSFGAAYGYTF
TGTGCCAGCAGCTTTGGGGCTGCGTATGGCTACACCTTC